The 5 T cell receptor beta chains reported below all come from one sample, sequenced in a study of blood T cell repertoires in COVID-19. Libraries were prepared by immunoSEQ multiplex PCR; TCRdb keeps only in-frame clonotypes and omits some of them. In the table there are about 270,000 clones, 70% to 90% of which are singletons. The sample taken for sequencing was peripheral blood. The receptors originated from a woman younger than 45 with COVID-19, enrolled during active disease.

The chain employs TRBV6-1 and TRBJ2-1; TRBD2 aligns across 7 bases. The CDR3 is made up of 16 amino acids. The V and J ends lost 4 bases and 4 bases, in that order; junction bases with no gene match: 10. The germline V gene has CDR1 MNHNS and CDR2 SASEGT. The CDR3 DNA reads TGTGCCAGCAGTGGCCGCTGGCCGGGGGGATACAATGAGCAGTTCTTC. Protein sequence: CASSGRWPGGYNEQFF.

The gene calls are TRBV9 and TRBJ1-2; D is undetermined. CDR3 length: 15 amino acids. The V gene lost 0 bases and the J gene lost 6 bases, with 15 bases spanning the gap. Germline assignment: CDR1 SGDLS and CDR2 YYNGEE. CDR3 protein: CASSVATAVLDGYTF. In DNA, the CDR3 is TGTGCCAGCAGCGTAGCCACTGCCGTCCTGGATGGCTACACCTTC.

The chain uses TRBV5-1 and TRBJ2-7, with D possibly matching TRBD1 (6 bases). Trimming took off 0 bases at V and 0 bases at J, with 7 bases between the two ends. This CDR3 has 14 residues. Germline values: CDR1 SGHRS, CDR2 YFSETQ. This CDR3 reads CASSLGTDSYEQYF. For the CDR3, the DNA is TGCGCCAGCAGCTTGGGGACAGACTCCTACGAGCAGTACTTC.

This sequence joins TRBV6-5 and TRBJ2-1; TRBD2 aligns across 11 bases. The CDR3 runs to 14 residues. The J segment lost 9 bases and the V segment lost 5 bases, leaving 6 bases of the junction unmatched. CDR1 is MNHEY and CDR2 is SVGAGI in the germline V gene. The CDR3 DNA sequence: TGTGCCAGCAGTACGGGACTAGCGGTGGGTGAGCAGTTCTTC. The encoded protein is CASSTGLAVGEQFF.

V and J are TRBV7-6 and TRBJ1-1; TRBD1 might be the D (5 bases). The CDR3 totals 15 residues. V lost 3 bases to trimming and J lost 0 bases, with 11 bases between them. Germline V lookup: CDR1 SGHVS, CDR2 FNYEAQ. The CDR3 is CASSLGGGLNTEAFF. The CDR3 nucleotides are TGTGCCAGCAGCTTGGGGGGGGGATTGAACACTGAAGCTTTCTTT.